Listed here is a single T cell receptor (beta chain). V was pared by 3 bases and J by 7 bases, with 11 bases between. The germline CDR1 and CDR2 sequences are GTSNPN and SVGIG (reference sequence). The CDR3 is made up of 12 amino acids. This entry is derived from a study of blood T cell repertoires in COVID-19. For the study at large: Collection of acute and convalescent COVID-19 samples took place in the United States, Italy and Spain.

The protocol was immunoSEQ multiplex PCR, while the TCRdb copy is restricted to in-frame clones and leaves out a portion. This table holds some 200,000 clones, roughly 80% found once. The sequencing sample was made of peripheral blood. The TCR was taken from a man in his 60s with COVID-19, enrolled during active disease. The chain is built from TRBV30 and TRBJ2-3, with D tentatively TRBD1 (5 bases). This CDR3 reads CAWSKSGYTQYF. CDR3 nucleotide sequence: TGTGCCTGGAGCAAGTCAGGGTATACGCAGTATTTT.